This T cell receptor (beta chain) stems from a study of tumor-infiltrating lymphocytes in primary liver carcinoma. CDR1 is GTSNPN and CDR2 is SVGIG in the germline V gene (reference sequence). CDR3 length: 13 residues. With around 490 ng total RNA as template and a constant-region primer, TCR beta cDNA was made. The TCR beta library was amplified through three nested multiplex PCR rounds in a modified ARM-PCR procedure. Use of TRBV1-TRBV30 forward primers with a C-beta reverse primer characterized the first two PCR rounds, which lasted about 9 cycles each. Via MiXCR, TCRdb re-called the multiplex PCR reads, giving one row per CDR3 protein. The repertoire holds 150,000 to 200,000 distinct CDR3 sequences, with around four fifths as singletons. Unsorted bulk tissue, roughly 20-33 mg of it, served as the source for co-extraction of RNA and DNA. Each participant had primary liver carcinoma, and surgical resection was the treatment.

In its sample, this clonotype was seen once. This chain joins TRBV30 and TRBJ2-5; weak D call: TRBD1 (8 bases). The sequence derives from a man between 35 and 55 years old with primary liver carcinoma and hepatitis B virus infection. Material for sequencing was tumor tissue from primary liver carcinoma. The CDR3 here is CTLNTGGAETHYF. The CDR3 region has the DNA TGTACCTTAAACACAGGGGGGGCAGAGACTCATTACTTC.